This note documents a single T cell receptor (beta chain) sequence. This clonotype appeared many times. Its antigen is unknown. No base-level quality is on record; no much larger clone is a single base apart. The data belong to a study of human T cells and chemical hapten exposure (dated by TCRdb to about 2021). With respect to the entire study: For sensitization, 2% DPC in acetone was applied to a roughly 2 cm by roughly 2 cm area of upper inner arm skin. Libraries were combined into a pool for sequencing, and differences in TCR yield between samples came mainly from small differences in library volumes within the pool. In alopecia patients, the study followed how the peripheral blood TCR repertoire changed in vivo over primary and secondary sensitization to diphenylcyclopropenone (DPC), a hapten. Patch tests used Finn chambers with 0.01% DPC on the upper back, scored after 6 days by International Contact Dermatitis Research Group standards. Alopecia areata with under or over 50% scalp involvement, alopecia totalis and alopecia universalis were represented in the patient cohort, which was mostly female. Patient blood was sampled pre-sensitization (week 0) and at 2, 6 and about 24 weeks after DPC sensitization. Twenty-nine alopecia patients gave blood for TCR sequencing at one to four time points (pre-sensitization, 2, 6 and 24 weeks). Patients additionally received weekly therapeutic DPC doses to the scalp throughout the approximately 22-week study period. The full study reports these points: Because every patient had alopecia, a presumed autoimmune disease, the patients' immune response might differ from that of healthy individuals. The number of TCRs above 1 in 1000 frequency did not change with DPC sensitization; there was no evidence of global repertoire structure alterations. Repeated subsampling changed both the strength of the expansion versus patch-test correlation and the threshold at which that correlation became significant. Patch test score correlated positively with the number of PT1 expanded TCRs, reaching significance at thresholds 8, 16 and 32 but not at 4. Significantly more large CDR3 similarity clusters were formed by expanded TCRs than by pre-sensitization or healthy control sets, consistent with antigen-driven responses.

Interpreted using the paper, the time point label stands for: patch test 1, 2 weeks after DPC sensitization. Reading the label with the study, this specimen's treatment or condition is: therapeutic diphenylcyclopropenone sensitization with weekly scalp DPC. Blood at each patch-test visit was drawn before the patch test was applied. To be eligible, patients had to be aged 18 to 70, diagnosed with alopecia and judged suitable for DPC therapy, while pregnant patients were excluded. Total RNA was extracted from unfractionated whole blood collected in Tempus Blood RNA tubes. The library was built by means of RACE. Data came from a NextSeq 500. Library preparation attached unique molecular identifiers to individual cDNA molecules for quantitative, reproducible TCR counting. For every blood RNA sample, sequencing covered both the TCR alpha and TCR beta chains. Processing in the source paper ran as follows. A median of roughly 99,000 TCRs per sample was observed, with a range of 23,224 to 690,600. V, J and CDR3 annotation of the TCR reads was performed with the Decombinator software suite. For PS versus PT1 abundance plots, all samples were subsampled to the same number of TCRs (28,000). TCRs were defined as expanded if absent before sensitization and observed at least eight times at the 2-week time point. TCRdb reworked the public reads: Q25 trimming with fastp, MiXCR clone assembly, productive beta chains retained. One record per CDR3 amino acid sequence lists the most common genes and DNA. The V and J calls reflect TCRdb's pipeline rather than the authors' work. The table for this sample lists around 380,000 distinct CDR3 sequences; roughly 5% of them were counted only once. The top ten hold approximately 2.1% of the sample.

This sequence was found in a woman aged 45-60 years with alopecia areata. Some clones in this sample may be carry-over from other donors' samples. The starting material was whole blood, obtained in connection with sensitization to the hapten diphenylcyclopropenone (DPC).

Here the CDR3 is given as CSARVPSGYGEQYF. The bases read TGCAGTGCTAGGGTACCTAGCGGTTATGGGGAGCAGTACTTC. The rearranged chain carries TRBV20-1 and TRBJ2-7, with 7 middle bases fitting TRBD2. The germline V gene (reference sequence) supplies CDR1 DFQATT and CDR2 SNEGSKA. The germline V end is reduced by 3 bases and the J end by 7 bases; junction bases left unmatched: 12. The CDR3 numbers 14 residues from cysteine through phenylalanine. The CDR3 DNA has 42 bases and is translated from base 1.